Listed here are 5 T cell receptor beta chains from one sample, sequenced in a study of OX40 agonist ivuxolimab in advanced cancers. Assay: immunoSEQ multiplex PCR; the TCRdb copy retains only in-frame clones and omits some. The sample includes approximately 79,000 clones, about nine tenths seen only once; the top ten take 0.45% to 0.55%. The sample was CD4+ or CD8+ T cells sorted from blood, taken in a trial of the OX40 agonist ivuxolimab. The receptors were sampled from an adult with an advanced solid tumor such as melanoma, head and neck, liver or kidney cancer.

This rearrangement joins TRBV6-1 to TRBJ2-2, with D uncertain. The CDR3 is 14 residues long. The germline gives CDR1 MNHNS, CDR2 SASEGT. The ends were cut back, 8 bases at V and 5 bases at J, with 15 bases in the middle. CDR3 loop: CASSPFFYTGELFF. As DNA, the CDR3 is TGTGCCAGCTCGCCATTCTTCTATACCGGGGAGCTGTTTTTT.

This chain connects TRBV4-3 to TRBJ2-2; 10 bases fit TRBD1. There are 16 residues in the CDR3. Looked up from germline, CDR1 is LGHNA and CDR2 is YSLEER. After removal of 4 bases from V and 4 bases from J, the junction contained 6 bases not matched to a gene. CDR3 residues: CASSRLGQGGTGELFF. The CDR3, as DNA: TGCGCCAGCAGCCGCCTAGGACAGGGGGGCACCGGGGAGCTGTTTTTT.

The chain links TRBV6-5 to TRBJ2-6; D remains ambiguous. From germline, CDR1 is MNHEY and CDR2 SVGAGI. Between the trimmed V and J ends, which lost 7 bases and 3 bases, there was a span of 7 bases. This CDR3 region has 13 residues. In nucleotides, the CDR3 is TGTGCCAGCACCCAAGGTGGGGCCAACGTCCTGACTTTC. Protein product: CASTQGGANVLTF.

This clone was counted a few times. The rearrangement uses TRBV19 and TRBJ1-5; 9 nucleotides match TRBD1. Germline-derived CDR1 and CDR2 are LNHDA and SQIVND (reference sequence). There are 17 residues in the CDR3. After removal of 0 bases from V and 4 bases from J, the junction contained 7 bases not matched to a gene. Here the CDR3 DNA reads TGTGCCAGTAGTATAGATAGACAGGGGGGAAATAATCAGCCCCAGCATTTT. This sequence encodes CASSIDRQGGNNQPQHF.

This chain connects TRBV30 to TRBJ2-2; D unclear. The CDR3 is 13 residues long. CDR1 and CDR2 from the germline V gene are GTSNPN and SVGIG (reference sequence). The V gene lost 0 bases and the J gene lost 7 bases, with 9 bases spanning the gap. CDR3 nucleotides: TGTGCCTGGAGTGTACAGATATACGGGGAGCTGTTTTTT. It codes for CAWSVQIYGELFF.